This T cell receptor beta chain was found in a study of T cell repertoires in cytomegalovirus infection. Study-level background: Recently identified HLA-C-restricted CMV epitopes and well-studied HLA-B-restricted CMV epitopes were used by the study.

Germline CDR1 is SGHTA and CDR2 is FQGNSA. The V end lost 3 bases, the J end lost 2 bases, and 12 bases lay between the germline ends. There are 15 residues in the CDR3. From the reads, TCRdb called clonotypes with MiXCR, one entry per CDR3 protein. The table includes around 300,000 distinct CDR3 sequences, 22% detected once. At least ten counts were recorded for this clonotype. What it recognizes is unknown. The J gene is TRBJ2-3, the V gene TRBV7-2; possible D gene TRBD1, 6 bases. The TCR was taken from a human donor in good health (CMV status not recorded). Some clones in this sample may be carry-over from other donors' samples. The specimen was cultured PBMCs, collected from culture after CMV antigen stimulation. This CDR3 reads CASSFRGQHTDTQYF. CDR3 sequence (DNA): TGTGCCAGCAGCTTCAGGGGTCAGCACACAGATACGCAGTATTTT.